This T cell receptor beta chain comes out of a study of naive CD8 T cells in extremely preterm neonates. The study's findings and limits: Relative to older groups, preterm infants had shorter, less trimmed CDR3s with fewer N additions.

Peripheral blood came from healthy roughly 16-60 month-old surgical children and healthy nonsmoking adults. The sample holds sorted live naive CD8+ CD45RA+CCR7+ T cells. TCRdb's table, derived via immunoSEQ multiplex PCR, lists solely in-frame clones and lacks some. The sample includes more than 7,000 clones, 95% to 98% seen only once; the top ten take roughly 0.28%. With respect to this clone: Its antigen is unidentified.

This CDR3 is built from 17 residues. Per the germline V gene, CDR1 is MDHEN and CDR2 is SYDVKM. With 4 bases clipped from V and 5 bases from J, the junction kept 12 bases outside the gene matches. The chain couples TRBV28 to TRBJ1-4; the match to TRBD1 covers 8 bases. The source of this sequence is a human donor in good health. Sequenced material: naive CD8+ T cells from blood. CDR3 nucleotides: TGTGCCAGCAGTTCCGGACAGGGAGTTGGCGGGAATGAAAAACTGTTTTTT. It encodes CASSSGQGVGGNEKLFF.